The subject of this entry is one T cell receptor beta chain. Seattle's enrolled individuals joined amid active infection and were then monitored longitudinally. These data are taken from a study of blood T cell repertoires in COVID-19. Across the study: COVID-19 samples, acute and convalescent, were from the United States, Italy and Spain. Sources were T cells, B-cell-depleted T cells, or PBMCs; the material itself was cDNA or gDNA.

The V end was cut by 5 bases, the J end by 1 base, with 11 bases between. Per the germline V gene, CDR1 is SEHNR and CDR2 is FQNEAQ (reference sequence). The CDR3 has 14 amino acids. Original methodology: The authors estimated nucleated cell counts from reference gene primer amplification. Measured with immunoSEQ multiplex PCR; TCRdb has only the in-frame clones, and not every one. The V and J calls and the clone size are those of that table, but D and trimming were determined from the DNA. The table lists around 270,000 clones, approximately 86% of them singletons. The clonotype originates from a human donor with COVID-19, enrolled during active disease. The donor label of this sample is uncertain. The chain carries TRBV7-9 and TRBJ1-1; D remains unclear. Input material: peripheral blood. This chain's CDR3 is CASSPEDWNTEAFF. CDR3 nucleotide sequence: TGTGCCAGCAGCCCCGAGGACTGGAACACTGAAGCTTTCTTT. The complete variable domain, with remaining parts taken from reference TRBV7-9 and TRBJ1-1, reads DTGVSQNPRHKITKRGQNVTFRCDPISEHNRLYWYRQTLGQGPEFLTYFQNEAQLEKSRLLSDRFSAERPKGSFSTLEIQRTEQGDSAMYLCASSPEDWNTEAFFGQGTRLTVV.